The 20 T cell receptor beta chains in this list originate from one sample, sequenced in a study of blood T cell repertoires in COVID-19. Some clones are missing from TCRdb's copy, which holds only in-frame ones; the method was immunoSEQ multiplex PCR. The repertoire has about 250,000 clones, approximately 86% of them found once; the top ten carry about 1.3%. The specimen was peripheral blood. Receptors were obtained from a man aged 80 or over with acute or convalescent COVID-19.

The CDR3 sequence is CASRRDYLTGELFF. CDR3 DNA sequence: TGTGCCAGCAGACGGGACTACTTAACCGGGGAGCTGTTTTTT. The gene calls are TRBV3-1 (or the pseudogene TRBV3-2) and TRBJ2-2, with 7 bases aligning to TRBD2. The V gene end was trimmed by 6 bases and the J gene end by 5 bases; junction bases not matched to a gene: 6. Germline values: CDR1 LGHDT, CDR2 YNNKEL (reference sequence). CDR3 length: 14 residues.

This clone has just a few counts. The chain employs TRBV11-3 and TRBJ2-2, with 9 bases fitting TRBD2. V lost 5 bases, J lost 0 bases, and 10 bases stayed unmatched. Germline CDR1 is SGHNT and CDR2 is YENEEA. The CDR3 has 18 residues. The CDR3 here is CASSTRLGGRANTGELFF. The CDR3 DNA sequence: TGTGCCAGCAGCACCCGCCTCGGCGGGAGGGCGAACACCGGGGAGCTGTTTTTT.

For this clone: At one boundary the junction diverges from the germline segment, which might be a read error. The chain couples TRBV7-7 to TRBJ2-5; 11 nucleotides match TRBD1. The V gene's germline CDR1 is SSHAT and CDR2 FNYEAQ (reference sequence). CDR3 size: 15 residues. The CDR3 coding sequence is TGTGCTAGCAGCTTAGGACAGGGGGCCAGAGAGACCCAGTACTTC. Its translation is CASSLGQGARETQYF.

The chain carries TRBV5-4 and TRBJ2-7, with TRBD2 as a possible D gene (5 bases). The CDR3 spans 15 residues. Trimming took off 3 bases at V and 0 bases at J, with 13 bases between the two ends. Germline V CDR1 and CDR2: SGHNT, YYREEE (reference sequence). CDR3 amino acids: CASSSSRGSSYEQYF. The CDR3 nucleotides read TGTGCCAGCAGCTCCTCCCGGGGAAGCTCCTACGAGCAGTACTTC.

This clone came up once. The chain employs TRBV24-1 and TRBJ2-3, with 7 bases lining up with TRBD1. V shed 5 bases and J 1 base; nucleotides not matched to a gene: 8. Per germline, CDR1 KGHDR and CDR2 SFDVKD. CDR3 length: 16 amino acids. CDR3 bases: TGTGCCACCAGTGTCGGCCGGGACAGCCGCACAGATACGCAGTATTTT. As protein: CATSVGRDSRTDTQYF.

The chain uses TRBV3-1 (or the pseudogene TRBV3-2) and TRBJ1-1; a weak D match, TRBD1 (5 bases). Trimming took off 0 bases at V and 10 bases at J, with 15 bases between the two ends. CDR1 and CDR2 (germline): LGHDT, YNNKEL (reference sequence). The CDR3 totals 14 residues. CDR3 in DNA: TGTGCCAGCAGCCAAGACCCCAGGGTCAACGCAGCTTTCTTT. Its protein is CASSQDPRVNAAFF.

The sample holds a few counts of this clone. The chain joins TRBV4-1 to TRBJ1-5; perhaps TRBD1 as D (5 bases). Looked up from germline, CDR1 is MGHRA and CDR2 is YSYEKL. Between the trimmed V and J ends, which lost 0 bases and 6 bases, there was a span of 18 bases. This CDR3 contains 17 residues. The CDR3 protein is CASSQDLGPRQGQPQHF. The CDR3 DNA reads as TGCGCCAGCAGCCAAGACCTTGGCCCCAGGCAGGGTCAGCCCCAGCATTTT.

The gene calls are TRBV7-3 and TRBJ2-1; possible D gene TRBD2, 7 bases. V was clipped by 5 bases and J by 9 bases, with 17 bases between them. Germline V gene sequence: CDR1 SGHTA, CDR2 FQGTGA. The CDR3 runs to 14 residues. The CDR3 DNA sequence: TGTGCCAGCAGCGCAGTAACAGGGAGGGCTGAGCAGTTCTTC. Protein: CASSAVTGRAEQFF. Full variable domain (rest looked up from reference TRBV7-3 and TRBJ2-1): GAGVSQTPSNKVTEKGKYVELRCDPISGHTALYWYRQSLGQGPEFLIYFQGTGAADDSGLPNDRFFAVRPEGSVSTLKIQRTERGDSAVYLCASSAVTGRAEQFFGPGTRLTVL.

The chain uses TRBV5-1 and TRBJ1-6; D is unresolved. This CDR3 comprises 15 residues. Trimming removed 1 base at V and 5 bases at J, with 10 bases between. Germline CDR1 and CDR2: SGHRS and YFSETQ. The CDR3 DNA reads TGCGCCAGCAGCTTGACGGGTGGCGATAATTCACCCCTCCACTTT. Protein product: CASSLTGGDNSPLHF.

This chain connects TRBV5-8 to TRBJ1-5, with a tentative D call TRBD1 (6 bases). This CDR3 spans 15 amino acids. The germline V gene has CDR1 SGHTS and CDR2 YDEGEE. The V and J ends lost 3 bases and 3 bases respectively, with 13 bases between them. This chain's CDR3 is CASSSTGPYNQPQHF. CDR3 DNA sequence: TGTGCCAGCAGCTCTACAGGGCCGTACAATCAGCCCCAGCATTTT. Looking up the rest from reference TRBV5-8 and TRBJ1-5 gives the full variable domain: EAGVTQSPTHLIKTRGQQATLRCSPISGHTSVYWYQQALGLGLQFLLWYDEGEERNRGNFPPRFSGRQFPNYSSELNVNALELEDSALYLCASSSTGPYNQPQHFGDGTRLSIL.

CDR3 nucleotide sequence: TGCGCCAGCAGTTCCGGGACATCCATGGTCCTGACTTTC. Protein sequence: CASSSGTSMVLTF. V and J are TRBV5-1 and TRBJ2-6, with TRBD1 as a possible D gene (6 bases). Looked up from germline, CDR1 is SGHRS and CDR2 is YFSETQ. The CDR3 consists of 13 residues. V dropped 5 bases and J dropped 13 bases, with 16 bases sitting between them.

The gene calls are TRBV6-2 or TRBV6-3 and TRBJ1-1, with D perhaps TRBD1 (5 bases). The CDR3 has 13 residues. The ends were cut back, 6 bases at V and 6 bases at J, with 14 bases in the middle. Germline CDR1 MNHEY, CDR2 SVGEGT. The CDR3 reads CASSPNQGPEAFF. The CDR3 DNA is TGTGCCAGCAGCCCAAACCAGGGCCCTGAAGCTTTCTTT.

The chain joins TRBV27 to TRBJ2-7, with TRBD1 identical over 7 bases. Germline values: CDR1 MNHEY, CDR2 SMNVEV (reference sequence). J gave up 5 bases and V 5 bases, and 9 bases lay outside the gene matches. The CDR3 runs 14 residues. CDR3 nucleotide sequence: TGTGCCAGCAGTACACGAGGGGGCACGGACGAGCAGTACTTC. Its translation is CASSTRGGTDEQYF.

V gene TRBV20-1 combines with J gene TRBJ1-5; D possibly corresponds to TRBD1 (5 bases). V gave up 7 bases and J gave up 9 bases, with 13 bases separating them. The germline V gene encodes CDR1 DFQATT and CDR2 SNEGSKA (reference sequence). This CDR3 contains 11 residues. The CDR3 spells CSVSGGGPQHF. The DNA of the CDR3 is TGCAGTGTTAGCGGGGGGGGGCCCCAGCATTTT.

The V gene is TRBV20-1, the J gene TRBJ1-5, with 7 bases identical to TRBD1. Germline-derived CDR1 and CDR2 are DFQATT and SNEGSKA (reference sequence). The length of the CDR3 is 15 residues. With V trimmed by 3 bases and J by 6 bases, 11 bases remained unmatched. As DNA, the CDR3 is TGCAGTGCTAGTACCGGGACAGCAGTGGGTCAGCCCCAGCATTTT. It encodes CSASTGTAVGQPQHF.

J is TRBJ2-5 and V is TRBV9; 8 bases map to TRBD1. This CDR3 is 15 amino acids long. V gave up 7 bases and J gave up 2 bases; unmatched junction bases: 10. In germline, CDR1 is SGDLS, CDR2 YYNGEE. CDR3 in amino acids: CASGPGGTGQETQYF. Here the CDR3 DNA reads TGTGCCAGCGGACCCGGCGGGACAGGACAAGAGACCCAGTACTTC.

This clone was recorded a few times. The sample holds other DNA sequences that translate to the same CDR3. The chain has TRBV7-8 and TRBJ1-5, with TRBD1 as a possible D gene (6 bases). V shed 5 bases and J shed 1 base, with 12 bases lying between them. CDR3 length equals 15 residues. The germline V gene has CDR1 SGHVS and CDR2 FQNEAQ. CDR3 sequence reads: CASSPWTESNQPQHF. CDR3 sequence (DNA): TGTGCCAGCAGCCCGTGGACAGAGAGCAATCAGCCCCAGCATTTT.

The genes are TRBV5-1 and TRBJ2-2; D might be TRBD1 (5 bases). This CDR3 comprises 16 residues. The V end lost 3 bases, the J end lost 5 bases, and 17 bases lay between the germline ends. Germline-derived CDR1 and CDR2 are SGHRS and YFSETQ. This CDR3 reads CASSSIYGQGTGELFF. The DNA of the CDR3 is TGCGCCAGCAGCTCAATCTATGGGCAGGGAACCGGGGAGCTGTTTTTT.

V is TRBV19 and J is TRBJ2-5, with TRBD2 as a possible D gene (5 bases). This CDR3 is built from 13 residues. The V and J ends lost 10 bases and 5 bases respectively, with 17 bases between them. The germline gives CDR1 LNHDA, CDR2 SQIVND (reference sequence). CDR3 DNA: TGTGCCACCCGAACCGGTCCGGGGGAGACCCAGTACTTC. This translates into CATRTGPGETQYF.

The rearrangement links TRBV5-4 to TRBJ2-1, with D perhaps TRBD1 (6 bases). V shed 4 bases and J shed 4 bases, with 6 bases lying between them. The CDR3 is 12 residues long. Germline CDR1 and CDR2: SGHNT and YYREEE (reference sequence). The CDR3 DNA sequence: TGTGCCAGCAGCAGGGGGTACAATGAGCAGTTCTTC. Its protein product is CASSRGYNEQFF.